This T cell receptor beta chain was observed in a study of Ad26.COV2.S vaccination and SARS-CoV-2 variants. Study-level findings and limits: Vaccinees showed greater spike-specific TCR breadth than placebo recipients. Whether participants received vaccine or placebo, their non-spike TCR breadth was similar. Using TCR breadth and depth analyses may have led to underestimated total T cell responses. After vaccination, reports described spike-specific CD8+ and CD4+ T cell responses as showing substantial breadth.

Assay used: immunoSEQ multiplex PCR; TCRdb lists only in-frame clones, some missing. This table holds over 100,000 clones, around 80% found once. The CDR3 contains 15 residues. V dropped 4 bases and J dropped 4 bases, with 13 bases sitting between them. The V gene's germline CDR1 is LGHNA and CDR2 YNFKEQ. This clone was picked up one time. Its specificity is not known. The sequencing used peripheral blood, collected after recovery from COVID-19. The V and J genes are TRBV4-2 and TRBJ2-2; perhaps TRBD1 as D (7 bases). The TCR sequence derives from a human donor who had recovered from COVID-19. The CDR3 DNA sequence: TGTGCCAGCAGCCCCCACAGGGGAGGCACCGGGGAGCTGTTTTTT. It specifies CASSPHRGGTGELFF.